The clone carrying this T cell receptor (beta chain) has a count of ten or more. What it binds is unknown. Time point: persistent/refractory GD, antithyroid drugs over 5 years with positive TRAb. Construction of the TCR library relied on RNA isolated from PBMCs. American Thyroid Association guidelines defined how Graves' disease was diagnosed. EDTA tubes received nine milliliters of drawn peripheral blood. This sample was taken from a study of regulatory T cells in long-lasting Graves disease. Building of the TCR beta libraries involved iRepertoire HTBI primers and Arm-PCR of CDR3 regions. Original methodology: Identification yielded some 60 TRBV and approximately 13 TRBJ segments across samples. Each CDR3 protein gets one entry after TCRdb re-called the multiplex PCR reads with MiXCR. TCRdb, not the original authors, processed these V and J calls. Of under 450,000 distinct CDR3 sequences listed, around 24% are singletons.

Study-wide results and limits: Persistent disease was characterized by preferential usage of TRBV28, TRBJ1-2 and TRBJ2-5.

This CDR3 comprises 13 residues. V gave up 8 bases and J gave up 4 bases; unmatched junction bases: 6. The germline CDR1 and CDR2 sequences are SNHLY and FYNNEI. This clonotype was obtained from a female donor with Graves disease. This material consisted of peripheral blood mononuclear cells (PBMCs), taken when the disease was refractory, from a patient treated with antithyroid drugs. This chain uses TRBV2 with TRBJ2-5, with TRBD1 identical over 8 bases. The CDR3 reads CASGGDRRETQYF. Written as DNA, the CDR3 is TGTGCCAGCGGAGGGGACAGGCGAGAGACCCAGTACTTC.